This T cell receptor (beta chain) stems from a study of cytomegalovirus exposure and HLA in healthy donors. This clone was recorded once. Its specificity is not known. It was with 60 Vbeta and 13 Jbeta primers that the PCR ran. Profiled with immunoSEQ multiplex PCR; TCRdb holds only in-frame clones, not every one. The sample has 160,000 or so clones; less than 80% are singletons. Study-wide findings and caveats: Roughly even sequencing depth across donors was the assumption behind the presence/absence analyses. A previous analysis found most TCR beta V segments productive roughly 87% or roughly 30% of the time.

The receptor was isolated from a woman in her thirties or forties in good health and CMV-seronegative. Sequencing was performed on PBMCs.

DNA of the CDR3: TGCGCCAGCAGCTCAATGGGACAGGGAATGGATGGCTACACCTTC. It codes for CASSSMGQGMDGYTF. V is TRBV5-1 and J is TRBJ1-2; 9 positions match TRBD1. V was pared by 3 bases and J by 6 bases, with 9 bases of the junction left unmatched. The CDR3 totals 15 residues. Germline loops: CDR1 SGHRS, CDR2 YFSETQ.